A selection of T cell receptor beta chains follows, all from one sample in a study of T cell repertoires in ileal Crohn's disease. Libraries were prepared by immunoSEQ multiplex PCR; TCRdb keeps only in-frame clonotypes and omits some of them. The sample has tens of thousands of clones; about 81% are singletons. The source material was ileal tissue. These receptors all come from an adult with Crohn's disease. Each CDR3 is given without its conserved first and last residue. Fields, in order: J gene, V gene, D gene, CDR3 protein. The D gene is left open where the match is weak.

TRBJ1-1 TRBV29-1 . SVENLFGATEAF
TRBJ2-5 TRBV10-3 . AISESFFTRTYQETQY
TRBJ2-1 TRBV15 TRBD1 ATSREGQGVWNEQF
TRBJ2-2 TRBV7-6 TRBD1 ASRQGAPNTGELF
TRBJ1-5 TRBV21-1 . ASSKACGPNQPQH
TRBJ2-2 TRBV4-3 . ASSQGDSLTRNTGELF
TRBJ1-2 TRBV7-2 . ASSLSVYGYT
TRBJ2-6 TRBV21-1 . ASSAIQSSGANVLT
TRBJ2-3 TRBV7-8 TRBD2 ASSLGLAGVDTQY
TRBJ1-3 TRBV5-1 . ASSLGAGRGDTIY
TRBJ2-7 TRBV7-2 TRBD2 ASSRLAGNYEQY
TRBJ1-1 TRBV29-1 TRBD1 SARTGTYDTEAF
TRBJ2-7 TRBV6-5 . ASRLRDTRAYEQY
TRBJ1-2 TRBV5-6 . ASSFSLGVRGYT
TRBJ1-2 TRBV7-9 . ASSPDAVMGYT
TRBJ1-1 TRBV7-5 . ARSGIRGLSPEAF
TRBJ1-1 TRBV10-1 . ASRAQKAGNTEAF
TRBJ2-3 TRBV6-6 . ASSYSRQGHTDTQY
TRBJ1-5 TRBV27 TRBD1 ASSSGTGRNQPQH
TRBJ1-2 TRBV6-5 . ASSFRGKDYGYT
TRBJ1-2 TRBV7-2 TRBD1 ASSLGGDSYGYT
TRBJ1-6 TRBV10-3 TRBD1 AISAFSDRGSRSPLH
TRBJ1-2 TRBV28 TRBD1 ASSSGGQHYGYT
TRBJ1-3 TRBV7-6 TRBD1 ASSLYPGTGGEGGNTIY
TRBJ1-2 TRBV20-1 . SAPAPGGYT
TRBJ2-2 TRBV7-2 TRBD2 ASRWTSGDTGELF
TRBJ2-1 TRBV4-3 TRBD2 ASSQGGLAENNEQF
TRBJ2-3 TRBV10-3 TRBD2 ATRGASGFATDTQY
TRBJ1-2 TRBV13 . ASSLAGGGDTSNYGYT
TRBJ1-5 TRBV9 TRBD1 ASSLGQGARIGQPQH
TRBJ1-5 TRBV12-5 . ASGQMTVPGQPQH
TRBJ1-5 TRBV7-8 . ASSLQGQGGNQPQH
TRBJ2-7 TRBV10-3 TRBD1 AISVGQGQGVYEQY
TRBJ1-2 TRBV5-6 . ASSLGGNYGYT
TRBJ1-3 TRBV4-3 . ASSRGHHSGNTIY